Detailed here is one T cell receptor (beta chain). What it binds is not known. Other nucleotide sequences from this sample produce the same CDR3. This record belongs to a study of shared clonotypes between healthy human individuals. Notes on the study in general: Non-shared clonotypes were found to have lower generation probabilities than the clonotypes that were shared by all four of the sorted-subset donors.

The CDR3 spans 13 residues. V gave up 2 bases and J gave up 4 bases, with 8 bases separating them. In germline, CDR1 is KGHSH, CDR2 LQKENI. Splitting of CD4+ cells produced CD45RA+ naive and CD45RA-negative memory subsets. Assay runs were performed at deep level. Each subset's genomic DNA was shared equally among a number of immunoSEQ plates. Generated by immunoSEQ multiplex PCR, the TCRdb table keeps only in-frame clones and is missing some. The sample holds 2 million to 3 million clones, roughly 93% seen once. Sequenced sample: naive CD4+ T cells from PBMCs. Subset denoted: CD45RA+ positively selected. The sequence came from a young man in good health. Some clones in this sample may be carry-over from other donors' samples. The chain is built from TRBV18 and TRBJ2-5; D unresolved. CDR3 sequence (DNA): TGTGCCAGCTCACCAGGGTTAGGAGAGACCCAGTACTTC. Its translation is CASSPGLGETQYF.